These T cell receptor beta chains were read from a single sample in a study of T-cell memory formation after mild COVID-19. TCRdb fed the 5' RACE reads into MiXCR, producing one record per CDR3 protein. The repertoire holds around 120,000 distinct CDR3 sequences, with roughly 15% as singletons. The sample comprised PBMCs or a T cell subset sorted from them (not recorded which). These receptors came from an adult woman who had mild COVID-19 (a few samples of this study predate the infection). Cell type and time point are not known. The CDR3 runs from the conserved cysteine through the conserved F or W. Each record gives: CDR3 length, V gene, CDR3 protein.

cdr3_length: 13
v_call: TRBV7-6
cdr3_aa: CASSSASAYEQYF

cdr3_length: 14
v_call: TRBV5-1
cdr3_aa: CASSLEGATGELFF

cdr3_length: 11
v_call: TRBV29-1
cdr3_aa: CSVGGGNEQFF

cdr3_length: 20
v_call: TRBV7-8
cdr3_aa: CASSLATPAGGRSPQETQYF

cdr3_length: 15
v_call: TRBV7-2
cdr3_aa: CASSLQGQMNTEAFF

cdr3_length: 14
v_call: TRBV9
cdr3_aa: CASSAGGVTGELFF

cdr3_length: 14
v_call: TRBV5-5
cdr3_aa: CASRYDRGGEKLFF

cdr3_length: 13
v_call: TRBV12-3/TRBV12-4
cdr3_aa: CASSWDRDLEQYF

cdr3_length: 14
v_call: TRBV7-9
cdr3_aa: CASRPPANIYEQYF

cdr3_length: 17
v_call: TRBV12-3/TRBV12-4
cdr3_aa: CASSYAGTGMNTGELFF

cdr3_length: 14
v_call: TRBV7-2
cdr3_aa: CASSLGPTPDTQYF

cdr3_length: 17
v_call: TRBV7-2
cdr3_aa: CASSLPSHRSVRNEAFF

cdr3_length: 15
v_call: TRBV5-1
cdr3_aa: CASSFGTSSTDTQYF

cdr3_length: 16
v_call: TRBV7-8
cdr3_aa: CASSSDRGFSNQPQHF

cdr3_length: 16
v_call: TRBV4-1
cdr3_aa: CASSLGQGLIYNEQFF

cdr3_length: 11
v_call: TRBV12-5
cdr3_aa: CASGSGETQYF

cdr3_length: 16
v_call: TRBV21-1
cdr3_aa: CASTPILPGRDTEAFF

cdr3_length: 14
v_call: TRBV5-1
cdr3_aa: CASREGDGNQPQHF

cdr3_length: 15
v_call: TRBV3-1
cdr3_aa: CASSPGPGKNYGYTF

cdr3_length: 15
v_call: TRBV5-1
cdr3_aa: CASNHVRGPIYEQYF

cdr3_length: 15
v_call: TRBV19
cdr3_aa: CATWGQGAVTGELFF

cdr3_length: 15
v_call: TRBV12-3/TRBV12-4
cdr3_aa: CASSFNRVTGNTIYF

cdr3_length: 13
v_call: TRBV11-2
cdr3_aa: CASSLGGPAEQYF

cdr3_length: 11
v_call: TRBV28
cdr3_aa: CASSLYHEQYF

cdr3_length: 15
v_call: TRBV15
cdr3_aa: CATSRERTSWGEQYF

cdr3_length: 15
v_call: TRBV21-1
cdr3_aa: CASSKGAGDGSEAFF

cdr3_length: 16
v_call: TRBV10-3
cdr3_aa: CAISEGGPQAGETQYF

cdr3_length: 14
v_call: TRBV27
cdr3_aa: CASSPGGGNTEAFF

cdr3_length: 14
v_call: TRBV30
cdr3_aa: CAWDQLQGIYGYTF

cdr3_length: 14
v_call: TRBV19
cdr3_aa: CASSIAAGVDEQYF

cdr3_length: 13
v_call: TRBV12-3/TRBV12-4
cdr3_aa: CASSFGTKNGYTF

cdr3_length: 13
v_call: TRBV5-4
cdr3_aa: CASSTSRTDTQYF

cdr3_length: 16
v_call: TRBV5-1
cdr3_aa: CASSVNPQGVGETQYF

cdr3_length: 14
v_call: TRBV15
cdr3_aa: CATSRGTGRTEAFF

cdr3_length: 15
v_call: TRBV7-6
cdr3_aa: CASSLAARGTDTQYF

cdr3_length: 14
v_call: TRBV9
cdr3_aa: CASSVEVVKTQQYF

cdr3_length: 14
v_call: TRBV12-3/TRBV12-4
cdr3_aa: CASSLGTVRYEQYF

cdr3_length: 13
v_call: TRBV24-1
cdr3_aa: CATSVASTDTQYF

cdr3_length: 15
v_call: TRBV12-3/TRBV12-4
cdr3_aa: CASSLASAEGDTQYF

cdr3_length: 14
v_call: TRBV25-1
cdr3_aa: CASSDWDLGETQYF

cdr3_length: 16
v_call: TRBV30
cdr3_aa: CAWSEGQGVSTDTQYF

cdr3_length: 15
v_call: TRBV7-9
cdr3_aa: CASSLGQGYRNEQYF

cdr3_length: 13
v_call: TRBV20-1
cdr3_aa: CSARAGLNTEAFF

cdr3_length: 11
v_call: TRBV29-1
cdr3_aa: CSVDATGEQFF

cdr3_length: 12
v_call: TRBV29-1
cdr3_aa: CSVNSGANVLTF

cdr3_length: 17
v_call: TRBV5-5
cdr3_aa: CASSSRVQGFSGNTIYF

cdr3_length: 15
v_call: TRBV4-3
cdr3_aa: CASSQALASSYEQYF

cdr3_length: 15
v_call: TRBV7-9
cdr3_aa: CASSFASGPYNEQFF

cdr3_length: 13
v_call: TRBV7-9
cdr3_aa: CASSIAGAVEAFF

cdr3_length: 13
v_call: TRBV2
cdr3_aa: CASSRSLYYEQYF

cdr3_length: 20
v_call: TRBV7-6
cdr3_aa: CASSSVPTGTGGRYTGELFF

cdr3_length: 15
v_call: TRBV3-1
cdr3_aa: CASSHPQGRSYEQYF